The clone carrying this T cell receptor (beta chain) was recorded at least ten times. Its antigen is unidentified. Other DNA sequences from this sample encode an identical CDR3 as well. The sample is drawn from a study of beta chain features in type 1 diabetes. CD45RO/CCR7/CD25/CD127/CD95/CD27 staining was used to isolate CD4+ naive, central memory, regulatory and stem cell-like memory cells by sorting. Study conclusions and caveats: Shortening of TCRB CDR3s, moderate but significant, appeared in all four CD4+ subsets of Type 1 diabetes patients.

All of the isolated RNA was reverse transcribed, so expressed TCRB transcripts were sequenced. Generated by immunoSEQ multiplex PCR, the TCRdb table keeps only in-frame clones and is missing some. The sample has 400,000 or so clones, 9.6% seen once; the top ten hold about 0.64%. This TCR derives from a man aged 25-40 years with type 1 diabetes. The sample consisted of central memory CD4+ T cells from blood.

DNA for the CDR3: TGTGCCAGCAGTCCAGTAGGCTACACCTTC. This gives the protein CASSPVGYTF. The chain combines TRBV2 with TRBJ1-2; D is uncertain. Germline CDR1 is SNHLY and CDR2 is FYNNEI. Trimming left V 5 bases short and J 8 bases short, with 6 bases between. This CDR3 has 10 residues.